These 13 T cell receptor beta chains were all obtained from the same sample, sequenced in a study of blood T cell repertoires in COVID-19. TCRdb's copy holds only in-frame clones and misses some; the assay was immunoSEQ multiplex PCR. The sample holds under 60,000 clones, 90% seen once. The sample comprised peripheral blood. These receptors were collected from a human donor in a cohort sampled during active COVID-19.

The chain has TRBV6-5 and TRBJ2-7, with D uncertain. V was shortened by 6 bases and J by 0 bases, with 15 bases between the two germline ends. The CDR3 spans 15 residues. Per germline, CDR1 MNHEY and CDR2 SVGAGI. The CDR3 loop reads CASSTAFASSYEQYF. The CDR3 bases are TGTGCCAGCAGCACCGCCTTTGCGAGCTCCTACGAGCAGTACTTC.

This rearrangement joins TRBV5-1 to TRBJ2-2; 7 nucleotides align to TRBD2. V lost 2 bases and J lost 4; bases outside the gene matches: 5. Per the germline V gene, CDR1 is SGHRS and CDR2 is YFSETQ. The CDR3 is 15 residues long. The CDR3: CASSLSGTATGELFF. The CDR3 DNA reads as TGCGCCAGCAGCTTAAGCGGGACGGCCACCGGGGAGCTGTTTTTT.

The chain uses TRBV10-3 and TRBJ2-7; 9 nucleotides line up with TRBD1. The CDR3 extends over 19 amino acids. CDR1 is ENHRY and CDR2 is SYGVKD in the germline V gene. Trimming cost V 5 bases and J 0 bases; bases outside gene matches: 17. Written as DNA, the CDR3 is TGTGCCATCAGTCCCGGGACAGGGCCCGGCGGAGGAATCTCCTACGAGCAGTACTTC. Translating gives CAISPGTGPGGGISYEQYF.

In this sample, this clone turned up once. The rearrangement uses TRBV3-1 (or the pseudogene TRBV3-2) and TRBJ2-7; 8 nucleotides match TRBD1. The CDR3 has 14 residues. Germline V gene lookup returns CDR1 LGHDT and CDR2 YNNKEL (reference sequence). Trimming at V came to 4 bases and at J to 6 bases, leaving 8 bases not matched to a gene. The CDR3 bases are TGTGCCAGCAGCCTCCCGGACAGGGACGGCGAGCAGTACTTC. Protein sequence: CASSLPDRDGEQYF.

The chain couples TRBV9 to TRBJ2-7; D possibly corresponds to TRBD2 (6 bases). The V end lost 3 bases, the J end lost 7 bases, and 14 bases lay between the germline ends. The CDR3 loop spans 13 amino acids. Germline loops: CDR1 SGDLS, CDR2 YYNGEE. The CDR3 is CASSGGLSGEQYF. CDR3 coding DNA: TGTGCCAGCAGCGGGGGACTTTCGGGTGAGCAGTACTTC.

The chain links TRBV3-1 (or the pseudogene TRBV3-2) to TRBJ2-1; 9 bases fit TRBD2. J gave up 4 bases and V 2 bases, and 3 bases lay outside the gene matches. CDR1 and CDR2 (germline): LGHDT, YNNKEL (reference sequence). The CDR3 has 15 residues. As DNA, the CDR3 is TGTGCCAGCAGCCAAATGACTAGCGGTTACAATGAGCAGTTCTTC. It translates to CASSQMTSGYNEQFF.

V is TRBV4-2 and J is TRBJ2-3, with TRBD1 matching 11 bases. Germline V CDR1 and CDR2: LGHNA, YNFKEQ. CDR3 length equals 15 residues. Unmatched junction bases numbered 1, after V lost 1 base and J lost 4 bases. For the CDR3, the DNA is TGTGCCAGCAGCCAAGGGACAGGGGGCGCAGATACGCAGTATTTT. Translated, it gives CASSQGTGGADTQYF.

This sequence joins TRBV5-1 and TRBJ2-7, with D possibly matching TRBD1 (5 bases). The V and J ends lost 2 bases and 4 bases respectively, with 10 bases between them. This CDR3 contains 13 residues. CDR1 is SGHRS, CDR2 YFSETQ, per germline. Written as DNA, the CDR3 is TGCGCCAGCAGCTTCGATGGGGCTTACGAGCAGTACTTC. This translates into CASSFDGAYEQYF.

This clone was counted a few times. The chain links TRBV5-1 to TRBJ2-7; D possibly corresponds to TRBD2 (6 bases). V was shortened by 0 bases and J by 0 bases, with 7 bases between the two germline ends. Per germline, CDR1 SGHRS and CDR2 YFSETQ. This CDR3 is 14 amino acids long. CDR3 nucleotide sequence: TGCGCCAGCAGCTTGGACGGGGGCTCCTACGAGCAGTACTTC. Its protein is CASSLDGGSYEQYF.

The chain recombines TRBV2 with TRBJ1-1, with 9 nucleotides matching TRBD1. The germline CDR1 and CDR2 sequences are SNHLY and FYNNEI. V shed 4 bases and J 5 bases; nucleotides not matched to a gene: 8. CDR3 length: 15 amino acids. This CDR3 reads CASSGSTGGWTEAFF. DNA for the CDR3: TGTGCCAGCAGTGGGTCGACAGGGGGGTGGACTGAAGCTTTCTTT. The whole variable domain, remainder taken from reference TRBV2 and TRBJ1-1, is EPEVTQTPSHQVTQMGQEVILRCVPISNHLYFYWYRQILGQKVEFLVSFYNNEISEKSEIFDDQFSVERPDGSNFTLKIRSTKLEDSAMYFCASSGSTGGWTEAFFGQGTRLTVV.

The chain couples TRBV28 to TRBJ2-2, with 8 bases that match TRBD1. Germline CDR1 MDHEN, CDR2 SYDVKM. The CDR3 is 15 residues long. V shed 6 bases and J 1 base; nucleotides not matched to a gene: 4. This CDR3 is CASSLGTGNTGELFF. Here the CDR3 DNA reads TGTGCCAGCAGCCTCGGGACAGGGAACACCGGGGAGCTGTTTTTT.

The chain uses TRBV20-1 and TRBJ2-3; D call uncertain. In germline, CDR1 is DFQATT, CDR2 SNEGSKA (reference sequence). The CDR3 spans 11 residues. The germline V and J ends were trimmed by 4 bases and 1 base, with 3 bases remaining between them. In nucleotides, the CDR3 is TGCAGTGCTACGGGCACAGATACGCAGTATTTT. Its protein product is CSATGTDTQYF.

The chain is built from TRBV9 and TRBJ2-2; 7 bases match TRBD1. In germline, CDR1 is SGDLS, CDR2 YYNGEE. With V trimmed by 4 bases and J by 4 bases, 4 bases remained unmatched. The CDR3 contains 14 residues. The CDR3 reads CASSPGTATGELFF. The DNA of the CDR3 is TGTGCCAGCAGCCCCGGGACAGCCACCGGGGAGCTGTTTTTT.